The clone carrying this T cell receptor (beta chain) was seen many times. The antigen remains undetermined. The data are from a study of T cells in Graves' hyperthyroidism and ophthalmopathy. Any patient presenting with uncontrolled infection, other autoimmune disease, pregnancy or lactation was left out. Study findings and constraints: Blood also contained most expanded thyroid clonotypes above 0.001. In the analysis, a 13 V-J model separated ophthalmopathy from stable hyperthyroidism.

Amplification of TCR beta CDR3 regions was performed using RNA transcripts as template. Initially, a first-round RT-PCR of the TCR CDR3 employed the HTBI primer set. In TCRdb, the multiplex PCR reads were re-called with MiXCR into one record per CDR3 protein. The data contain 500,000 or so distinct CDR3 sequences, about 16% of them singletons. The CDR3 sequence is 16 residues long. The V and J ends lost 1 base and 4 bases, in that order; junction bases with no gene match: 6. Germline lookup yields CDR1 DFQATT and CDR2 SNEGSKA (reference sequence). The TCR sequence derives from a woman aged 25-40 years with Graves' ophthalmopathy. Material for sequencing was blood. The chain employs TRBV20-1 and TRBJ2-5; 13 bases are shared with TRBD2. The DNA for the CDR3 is TGCAGTGCTAGAGTTCCCACTAGCGGGAGGGTAGAGACCCAGTACTTC. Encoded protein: CSARVPTSGRVETQYF.